This T cell receptor (beta chain) was captured in a study of shared clonotypes between healthy human individuals. All donors qualified as healthy HIV-negative adults and had experienced no recent acute infections or vaccinations. CD45RO+ cells went into CD8 memory alongside CCR7-negative CD45RA+ TemRA cells. Per the germline V gene, CDR1 is SEHNR and CDR2 is FQNEAQ (reference sequence). V dropped 5 bases and J dropped 7 bases, with 8 bases sitting between them. CDR3 length: 12 amino acids. Libraries were prepared by immunoSEQ multiplex PCR; TCRdb keeps only in-frame clonotypes and omits some of them. The sample has under 350,000 clones; about nine tenths are singletons.

The rearrangement uses TRBV7-9 and TRBJ2-2, with unresolved D. The source is a man younger than 35 in good health. The sequencing input was memory CD8+ T cells sorted from blood. The sample's subset: CD45RO+ cells pooled with CCR7-negative TemRA cells. CDR3 nucleotides: TGTGCCAGCAGCCCCGGTCACGGGGAGCTGTTTTTT. This sequence encodes CASSPGHGELFF.